This TCR beta chain appears in the sequencing data of a study of cytomegalovirus exposure and HLA in healthy donors (dated by TCRdb to 2015 to 2018). Describing the broader study: According to a later analysis, the roughly 130 validation repertoires were produced on the same platform as the 666 repertoires of the first cohort. The aim of the study was to test whether cataloging public T cell receptors could identify signatures of past pathogen exposure. A separate validation cohort of roughly 130 different subjects was used in addition to the roughly 620-subject first cohort. The study combined high-throughput TCR immunosequencing, statistical association of individual TCRs with disease status, and machine learning to predict cytomegalovirus infection status. Study-wide conclusions, independent of this receptor: A total of 164 TCR beta chains were listed by the study as associated with cytomegalovirus. The authors suggested that the approach could potentially be extended to other disease states and immunological phenotypes. The classifier was reported to diagnose cytomegalovirus status with high specificity and sensitivity in both the original cohort and the validation cohort. The validation cohort had no HLA typing available for a later analysis, so co-occurrence within that cohort was assessed over all 120 repertoires. While some public TCRs were present in many individuals, most TCR sequences turned up only very rarely across donors. Of the cluster scores, roughly 95% were above 0 in a later analysis, which found that TCRs clustered in the first cohort also tended to co-occur in the 120 validation repertoires. In vitro tests confirmed that a few of the cytomegalovirus-associated TCR beta chains recognize cytomegalovirus antigens.

Regarding this clone: It lacks a known antigen. Per-base quality was not reported, and no clone a single base away is much larger than it.

From the germline V gene, CDR1 is SGHTA and CDR2 is FQGNSA. From its cysteine to its phenylalanine, the CDR3 spans 16 amino acids. The read is trimmed to its CDR3 DNA, 48 bases read in frame from base 1. Deletion took 4 bases off V and 2 bases off J, with a span of 18 bases between the germline ends. Separate from the approximately 700-subject first cohort, the validation cohort of around 130 subjects was the group to which the donors belonged. Libraries were made using the immunoSEQ multiplex PCR assay. The published analysis was carried out like this. A statistical classification framework was built to diagnose cytomegalovirus status from the catalog of TCR beta chain sequences. The source is immuneACCESS, and TCRdb retained only in-frame sequences with V and J called. Part of the clones is not carried over; for the studies checked, unresolved V genes explain less than half of this, and the remainder is unexplained. V, J and clone size derive from that table, while D and trimming were established from the DNA sequence. The sample includes 110,000 or so clones, with roughly 83% observed a single time. The top ten constitute around 5% of the sample.

The sequence was collected from a man between 18 and 29 years old in good health and CMV-seronegative. Sample: PBMCs. In this chain, TRBV7-2 is recombined with TRBJ2-7, with a weak D call of TRBD2 (6 bases match). The CDR3 is CASSSTSLRGTYEQYF. DNA sequence: TGTGCCAGCAGCTCCACCTCTCTCCGGGGGACCTACGAGCAGTACTTC.